The clone carrying this T cell receptor (beta chain) turned up a few times. This record belongs to a study of T-cell reconstitution after alpha-beta-depleted transplantation in children. Using unique molecular identifiers, the investigators prepared the TCRbeta library. TCRdb reprocessed the PCR reads via MiXCR and lists one record per CDR3 protein. The sample yields 350,000 to 400,000 distinct CDR3 sequences, just over 20% seen once. CDR1 is MDHEN and CDR2 is SYDVKM in the germline V gene. The V gene lost 6 bases and the J gene lost 3 bases, with 11 bases spanning the gap. This CDR3 region has 13 residues.

The V call is TRBV28, the J call TRBJ1-1; D call uncertain. The input for sequencing was PBMCs from the stem cell graft donor, taken from the stem cell graft. The origin of this receptor is a human donor who donated a stem cell graft to a child with acute myeloid leukemia. This CDR3 is CASSLAQYTEAFF. As DNA, the CDR3 is TGTGCCAGCAGCCTAGCCCAATACACTGAAGCTTTCTTT.